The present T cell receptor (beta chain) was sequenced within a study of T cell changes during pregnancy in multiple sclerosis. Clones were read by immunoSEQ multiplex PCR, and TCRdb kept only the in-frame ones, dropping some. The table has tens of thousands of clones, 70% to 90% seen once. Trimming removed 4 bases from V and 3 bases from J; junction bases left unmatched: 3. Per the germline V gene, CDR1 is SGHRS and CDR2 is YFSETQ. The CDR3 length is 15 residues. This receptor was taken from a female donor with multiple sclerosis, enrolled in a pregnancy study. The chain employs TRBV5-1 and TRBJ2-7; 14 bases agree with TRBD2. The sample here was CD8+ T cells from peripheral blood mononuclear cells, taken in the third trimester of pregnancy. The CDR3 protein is CASSGGLAGVYEQYF. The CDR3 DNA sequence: TGCGCCAGCAGCGGGGGACTAGCGGGGGTCTACGAGCAGTACTTC.